The 6 T cell receptor beta chains presented below share a single source sample, sequenced in a study of T-cell memory formation after mild COVID-19. A single record per CDR3 protein comes from TCRdb applying MiXCR to the 5' RACE reads. The repertoire includes about 470,000 distinct CDR3 sequences, roughly 25% of them detected once, and around an eighth sits in the top ten. Specimen: PBMCs or a T cell subset sorted from them (not recorded which). The receptors were gathered from an adult woman who had mild COVID-19 (a few samples of this study predate the infection). Cell type and time point are not known.

The sample holds a few counts of this clonotype. This sequence joins TRBV5-1 and TRBJ1-1; TRBD1 matches 11 bases. CDR3 length: 15 residues. Germline V gene data show CDR1 as SGHRS and CDR2 as YFSETQ. Unmatched junction bases numbered 10, after V lost 4 bases and J lost 8 bases. In DNA form, the CDR3 reads TGCGCCAGCAGCCTACTGAATGGACAGGGGGCCGAAGCTTTCTTT. It specifies CASSLLNGQGAEAFF.

The CDR3 reads CATAAVGTPSYNEQFF. The CDR3 DNA reads as TGCGCCACCGCAGCTGTCGGGACACCGTCCTACAATGAGCAGTTCTTC. The chain joins TRBV5-1 to TRBJ2-1; D possibly corresponds to TRBD1 (6 bases). The germline CDR1 and CDR2 sequences are SGHRS and YFSETQ. The CDR3 runs to 16 residues. V was trimmed by 9 bases and J by 1 base, leaving 20 bases between them.

V usage is TRBV12-3 or TRBV12-4 and J usage is TRBJ2-3; maybe TRBD1 (6 bases). The V gene lost 7 bases and the J gene lost 1 base, with 15 bases spanning the gap. There are 15 residues in the CDR3. CDR3 nucleotide sequence: TGTGCCAGCATCCCACAGGGTTGGGGCACAGATACGCAGTATTTT. Residues: CASIPQGWGTDTQYF.

There are a few counts of this clonotype. The chain recombines TRBV29-1 with TRBJ2-7; TRBD1 aligns across 10 bases. Losses at the gene ends were 1 base for V and 3 bases for J; bases not matched to a gene: 0. Germline lookup yields CDR1 SQVTM and CDR2 ANQGSEA. This CDR3 contains 13 residues. The CDR3 sequence is CSVEGTGGYEQYF. The CDR3 nucleotides are TGCAGCGTTGAAGGGACAGGGGGCTACGAGCAGTACTTC.

Comment on this clonotype: The junction does not match germline at one end; this may be a read error. CDR3 DNA: TGTGCCAGCAGCTTAGATCTGGGACTCCCAGGTGGATCCTACGAGCAGGACTTC. This sequence encodes CASSLDLGLPGGSYEQDF. This chain joins TRBV7-9 and TRBJ2-7; maybe TRBD2 (6 bases). The V gene's germline CDR1 is SEHNR and CDR2 FQNEAQ (reference sequence). This CDR3 comprises 18 residues.

The table lists this clonotype with many counts. The gene calls are TRBV7-6 and TRBJ2-7; 9 nucleotides line up with TRBD1. J gave up 2 bases and V 5 bases, and 7 bases lay outside the gene matches. Germline V gene sequence: CDR1 SGHVS, CDR2 FNYEAQ. The CDR3 spans 15 residues. CDR3 coding DNA: TGTGCCAGCAGCCCCGGGACAGGGTGGGCCTACGAGCAGTACTTC. Translating gives CASSPGTGWAYEQYF.